The 20 T cell receptor beta chains listed next were all sequenced from one sample in a study of vaccination effects on CD4 cells after COVID-19. Their recognized antigens are unknown. Sequencing was performed with immunoSEQ multiplex PCR; in TCRdb, only in-frame clones are kept and a portion is missing. The sample lists around 40,000 clones, approximately 77% seen once, with under 10% in the top ten. Cultured cells yielded isolated CD4+ T cells after 10 days. Everyone in the study got two shots of either the BNT162b2 or mRNA-1273 vaccine. This sample comprised CD4+ T cells from PBMCs cultured without peptide, obtained after COVID-19 vaccination. The source is a human donor who received a COVID-19 vaccine.

This clone was recorded only once. V usage is TRBV19 and J usage is TRBJ1-5; D is uncertain. V was trimmed by 7 bases and J by 3 bases, leaving 16 bases between them. The CDR3 covers 15 residues. CDR1 and CDR2 (germline): LNHDA, SQIVND (reference sequence). The CDR3 loop reads CASTDFPAPNQPQHF. CDR3 in DNA: TGTGCCAGTACCGACTTCCCGGCCCCCAATCAGCCCCAGCATTTT.

The J gene is TRBJ1-2, the V gene TRBV19; weak D call: TRBD1 (5 bases). CDR1 and CDR2 (germline): LNHDA, SQIVND (reference sequence). CDR3 length equals 12 residues. V gave up 2 bases and J gave up 6 bases, with 7 bases separating them. CDR3 sequence (DNA): TGTGCCAGTAGTATATGGGGGAATGGCTACACCTTC. The encoded protein is CASSIWGNGYTF. Full variable domain (outside the CDR3, taken from reference TRBV19 and TRBJ1-2): DGGITQSPKYLFRKEGQNVTLSCEQNLNHDAMYWYRQDPGQGLRLIYYSQIVNDFQKGDIAEGYSVSREKKESFPLTVTSAQKNPTAFYLCASSIWGNGYTFGSGTRLTVV.

The V gene is TRBV5-8, the J gene TRBJ1-5; tentative D call: TRBD1 (6 bases). The CDR3 length is 15 residues. Germline-derived CDR1 and CDR2 are SGHTS and YDEGEE. Deletions cut 6 bases from V and 4 bases from J, with 17 bases between. DNA of the CDR3: TGTGCCAGCATTCCAGGGGCCCTTTTGAATCAGCCCCAGCATTTT. Protein product: CASIPGALLNQPQHF.

This clone has a handful of counts. The CDR3 protein is CASSGQARNTIYF. As DNA, the CDR3 is TGTGCCAGCAGCGGACAGGCAAGGAACACCATATATTTT. This rearrangement joins TRBV9 to TRBJ1-3, with a weak D call TRBD1 (6 bases). There are 13 residues in the CDR3. Per the germline V gene, CDR1 is SGDLS and CDR2 is YYNGEE. V lost 3 bases and J 7 bases, leaving 11 bases between the germline ends.

V and J are TRBV30 and TRBJ1-5; possibly TRBD1 for D (6 bases). The CDR3 extends over 13 amino acids. Germline V gene lookup returns CDR1 GTSNPN and CDR2 SVGIG (reference sequence). The V end lost 6 bases, the J end lost 2 bases, and 11 bases lay between the germline ends. The chain's CDR3 is CACRGSGNQPQHF. In nucleotides, the CDR3 is TGTGCCTGCAGGGGAAGCGGCAATCAGCCCCAGCATTTT.

J is TRBJ1-1 and V is TRBV19; D perhaps matches TRBD1 (5 bases). CDR1 LNHDA and CDR2 SQIVND come from the germline V gene (reference sequence). The V end was cut by 2 bases, the J end by 4 bases, with 14 bases between. This CDR3 spans 15 amino acids. The CDR3 reads CASSINKGLGTEAFF. CDR3 in DNA: TGTGCCAGTAGTATAAATAAGGGGTTGGGCACTGAAGCTTTCTTT.

This clone was detected once. This sequence joins TRBV11-3 and TRBJ2-5; 13 bases agree with TRBD2. Losses at the gene ends were 1 base for V and 2 bases for J; bases not matched to a gene: 4. Germline V gene data show CDR1 as SGHNT and CDR2 as YENEEA. There are 17 residues in the CDR3. CDR3 coding DNA: TGTGCCAGCAGCTTAGGGGGACTAGCGGGAACTCAAGAGACCCAGTACTTC. Translation gives CASSLGGLAGTQETQYF.

The chain carries TRBV5-1 and TRBJ2-1; no reliable D call. Germline V gene data show CDR1 as SGHRS and CDR2 as YFSETQ. The CDR3 length is 14 residues. Trimming stripped 2 bases from V and 2 bases from J, with 8 bases between. The CDR3 nucleotides read TGCGCCAGCAGCTTACAGAGACCCTACAATGAGCAGTTCTTC. Amino acid sequence: CASSLQRPYNEQFF.

This rearrangement joins TRBV3-1 (or the pseudogene TRBV3-2) to TRBJ1-5; D is possibly TRBD1 (5 bases). CDR1 is LGHDT, CDR2 YNNKEL, per germline (reference sequence). The CDR3 is 13 amino acids. The ends were cut back, 5 bases at V and 7 bases at J, with 12 bases in the middle. The CDR3, as DNA: TGTGCCAGCAGCGGGGGGTTAGGGCAGCCCCAGCATTTT. Its translation is CASSGGLGQPQHF.

This chain connects TRBV4-2 to TRBJ1-1; D is ambiguous. The CDR3 has 12 residues. Per germline, CDR1 LGHNA and CDR2 YNFKEQ. With 0 bases removed from V and 2 bases from J, the gap between germline ends came to 1 base. CDR3 sequence (DNA): TGTGCCAGCAGCCAAGAAAACACTGAAGCTTTCTTT. It translates to CASSQENTEAFF.

The gene calls are TRBV19 and TRBJ1-1, with 11 bases lining up with TRBD1. Germline values: CDR1 LNHDA, CDR2 SQIVND (reference sequence). CDR3 length: 16 residues. The J segment lost 1 base and the V segment lost 4 bases, leaving 5 bases of the junction unmatched. The DNA for the CDR3 is TGTGCCAGTAGTAAAGGGACAGGGGGTGGGAACACTGAAGCTTTCTTT. Protein product: CASSKGTGGGNTEAFF.

The rearrangement uses TRBV10-3 and TRBJ2-7; 9 nucleotides align to TRBD1. The V gene end was trimmed by 6 bases and the J gene end by 5 bases; junction bases not matched to a gene: 5. This CDR3 contains 13 residues. CDR1 and CDR2 from the germline V gene are ENHRY and SYGVKD. CDR3 bases: TGTGCCATCAGCGGGGGACAGGGCCACGAGCAGTACTTC. Amino acid sequence: CAISGGQGHEQYF.

This sequence joins TRBV20-1 and TRBJ1-2; possibly TRBD1 for D (6 bases). Germline loops: CDR1 DFQATT, CDR2 SNEGSKA (reference sequence). Trimming shortened V by 3 bases and J by 4 bases, and 15 bases separated the two germline ends. The CDR3 loop spans 14 amino acids. The CDR3 here is CSASHGGVGYGYTF. The CDR3 DNA reads TGCAGTGCTAGTCACGGGGGCGTTGGCTATGGCTACACCTTC.

The chain couples TRBV12-5 to TRBJ2-1; 11 nucleotides agree with TRBD2. This CDR3 is built from 17 residues. V was pared by 0 bases and J by 5 bases, with 6 bases of the junction left unmatched. Germline loops: CDR1 LGHNT, CDR2 FRNRAP. The CDR3 sequence: CASGLVAGLAVHNEQFF. In nucleotides, the CDR3 is TGTGCTAGTGGTTTGGTAGCGGGACTAGCGGTCCACAATGAGCAGTTCTTC.

The CDR3 here is CASSQDRLVHEQFF. The DNA of the CDR3 is TGTGCCAGCAGCCAAGATAGGCTAGTCCATGAGCAGTTCTTC. V is TRBV3-1 (or the pseudogene TRBV3-2) and J is TRBJ2-1, with D hard to call. The CDR3 is made up of 14 amino acids. Germline V gene lookup returns CDR1 LGHDT and CDR2 YNNKEL (reference sequence). V lost 0 bases to trimming and J lost 8 bases, with 11 bases between them.

This rearrangement joins TRBV18 to TRBJ1-2, with 7 bases matching TRBD1. CDR3 size: 13 residues. V shed 2 bases, J shed 7 bases, and the junction held 4 bases outside the gene matches. CDR1 and CDR2 (germline): KGHSH, LQKENI. The CDR3 nucleotides are TGTGCCAGCTCACCAGGACAGGCGATTGGCTACACCTTC. Translation: CASSPGQAIGYTF.

A few counts support this clone. The chain carries TRBV3-1 (or the pseudogene TRBV3-2) and TRBJ1-2, with no clear D. CDR3 length: 14 amino acids. Trimming removed 4 bases at V and 0 bases at J, with 9 bases between. The germline CDR1 and CDR2 sequences are LGHDT and YNNKEL (reference sequence). The CDR3 here is CASSPRAANYGYTF. CDR3 bases: TGTGCCAGCAGCCCTCGAGCGGCTAACTATGGCTACACCTTC.

Turning to this clone: Other nucleotide sequences in the sample specify the same CDR3. V is TRBV19 and J is TRBJ2-1, with TRBD2 matching over 7 bases. Per germline, CDR1 LNHDA and CDR2 SQIVND (reference sequence). The CDR3 loop spans 13 amino acids. V lost 6 bases, J lost 4 bases, and 3 bases stayed unmatched. The CDR3 DNA reads TGTGCCAGTAGCGAGCGGGGTTACAATGAGCAGTTCTTC. Translating it yields CASSERGYNEQFF. The whole variable domain, filled in from reference TRBV19 and TRBJ2-1, reads DGGITQSPKYLFRKEGQNVTLSCEQNLNHDAMYWYRQDPGQGLRLIYYSQIVNDFQKGDIAEGYSVSREKKESFPLTVTSAQKNPTAFYLCASSERGYNEQFFGPGTRLTVL.

This clone was detected only a few times. The chain couples TRBV11-2 to TRBJ2-7; TRBD2 matches 7 bases. Germline trimming cut 3 bases from V and 3 bases from J; bases unmatched to any gene: 2. Germline CDR1 is SGHAT and CDR2 is FQNNGV. CDR3 size: 13 residues. CDR3 nucleotides: TGTGCCAGCAGCTTGAGCGGGGACTACGAGCAGTACTTC. It translates to CASSLSGDYEQYF.

This chain joins TRBV2 and TRBJ1-1; D uncertain. Germline V gene data show CDR1 as SNHLY and CDR2 as FYNNEI. Trimming shortened V by 6 bases and J by 10 bases, and 15 bases separated the two germline ends. The CDR3 runs 12 residues. CDR3 loop: CASRSEGIVAFF. Written as DNA, the CDR3 is TGTGCCAGCAGATCGGAGGGAATCGTAGCTTTCTTT.